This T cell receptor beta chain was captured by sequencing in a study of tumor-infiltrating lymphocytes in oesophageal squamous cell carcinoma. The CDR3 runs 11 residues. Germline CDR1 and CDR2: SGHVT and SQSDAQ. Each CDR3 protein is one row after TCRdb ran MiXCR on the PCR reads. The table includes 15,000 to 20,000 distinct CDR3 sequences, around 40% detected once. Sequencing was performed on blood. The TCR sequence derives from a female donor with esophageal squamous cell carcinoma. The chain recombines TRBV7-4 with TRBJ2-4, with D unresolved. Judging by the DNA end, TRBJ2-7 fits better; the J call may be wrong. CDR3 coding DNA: TGTGCCAGCAGCTTAGTATACGAGCAGTACTTC. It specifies CASSLVYEQYF.